The 6 T cell receptor beta chains in this list originate from one sample, sequenced in a study of blood T cells in healthy people across ages. It was with a sample-barcoded 5' primer and a J-beta primer mix that a second PCR of about 6 to 12 cycles was run. MiXCR, run by TCRdb on the 5' RACE reads, gives a single entry per CDR3 protein. The repertoire holds around 800,000 distinct CDR3 sequences, with approximately 53% as singletons. The sequenced sample consisted of blood. The receptors come from a man of 80 years or more in good health.

The rearrangement joins TRBV12-1 to TRBJ2-4; the table gives TRBD1 as D, unverified against the DNA. With the DNA end fitting TRBJ2-7 better, the J assignment may be wrong. TRBV12-1 has pseudogene status. The length of the CDR3 is 14 residues. This CDR3 is CASSFEGQGNEQYF. The CDR3 DNA follows: TGTGCCAGCAGCTTTGAGGGACAGGGAAACGAGCAGTACTTC.

The rearrangement links TRBV7-9 to TRBJ2-1; 8 bases map to TRBD2. Germline CDR1 is SEHNR and CDR2 is FQNEAQ (reference sequence). The CDR3 is made up of 15 amino acids. V lost 1 base and J lost 9; bases outside the gene matches: 8. The chain's CDR3 is CASSLDVGLVGEQFF. The CDR3 coding sequence is TGTGCCAGCAGCTTAGACGTGGGACTAGTGGGTGAGCAGTTCTTC.

This clonotype was counted a few times. This chain joins TRBV5-1 and TRBJ2-3; D call uncertain. CDR1 is SGHRS, CDR2 YFSETQ, per germline. Between the trimmed V and J ends, which lost 4 bases and 6 bases, there was a span of 3 bases. The CDR3 loop spans 10 amino acids. CDR3 bases: TGCGCCAGCAGCGCCGATACGCAGTATTTT. It yields the protein CASSADTQYF.

The V and J genes are TRBV27 and TRBJ1-5; the D is unclear. V was pared by 2 bases and J by 3 bases, with 14 bases between. The CDR3 totals 16 residues. The germline gives CDR1 MNHEY, CDR2 SMNVEV (reference sequence). The CDR3 protein is CASSLNGSYSNQPQHF. In DNA, the CDR3 is TGTGCCAGCAGTTTAAATGGGTCCTACTCCAATCAGCCCCAGCATTTT.

The rearrangement joins TRBV5-1 to TRBJ1-6, with TRBD1 matching over 8 bases. The CDR3 length is 15 residues. Germline V gene data show CDR1 as SGHRS and CDR2 as YFSETQ. Trimming at V came to 0 bases and at J to 11 bases, leaving 7 bases not matched to a gene. The CDR3 bases are TGCGCCAGCAGCTTGGCCGGGCAGGGGGCTACACCCCTCCACTTT. Residues: CASSLAGQGATPLHF.

This chain connects TRBV11-2 to TRBJ1-2, with D unclear. Per germline, CDR1 SGHAT and CDR2 FQNNGV. Trimming removed 4 bases at V and 2 bases at J, with 8 bases between. The CDR3 covers 13 residues. DNA for the CDR3: TGTGCCAGCAGCTCAAAGCAGAACTATGGCTACACCTTC. Its translation: CASSSKQNYGYTF. Filled out from reference TRBV11-2 and TRBJ1-2, the complete variable domain reads EAGVAQSPRYKIIEKRQSVAFWCNPISGHATLYWYQQILGQGPKLLIQFQNNGVVDDSQLPKDRFSAERLKGVDSTLKIQPAKLEDSAVYLCASSSKQNYGYTFGSGTRLTVV.